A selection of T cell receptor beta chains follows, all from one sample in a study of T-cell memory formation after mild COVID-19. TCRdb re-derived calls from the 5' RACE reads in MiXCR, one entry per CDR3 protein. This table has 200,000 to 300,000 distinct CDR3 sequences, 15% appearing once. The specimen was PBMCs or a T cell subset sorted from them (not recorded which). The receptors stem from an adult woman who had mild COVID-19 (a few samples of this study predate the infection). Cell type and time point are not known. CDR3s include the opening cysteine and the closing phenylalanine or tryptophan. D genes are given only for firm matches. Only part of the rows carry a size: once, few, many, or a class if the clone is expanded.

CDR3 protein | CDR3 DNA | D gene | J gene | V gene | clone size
CSARPTSGRTDTQYF | TGCAGTGCTAGACCCACTAGCGGGAGAACAGATACGCAGTATTTT | TRBD2 | TRBJ2-3 | TRBV20-1 | many
CASSFPTGTGNTEAFF | TGCGCCAGCAGCTTCCCGACAGGGACGGGGAACACTGAAGCTTTCTTT | TRBD1 | TRBJ1-1 | TRBV5-1 | -
CASSLVQGAMNTEAFF | TGCGCCAGCAGCTTGGTGCAGGGGGCGATGAACACTGAAGCTTTCTTT | TRBD1 | TRBJ1-1 | TRBV5-1 | -
CASSPNFLAAIYEQYF | TGCGCCAGCAGCCCCAACTTCCTAGCGGCCATCTACGAGCAGTACTTC | TRBD2 | TRBJ2-7 | TRBV5-1 | -
CASSFAGENTEAFF | TGTGCCAGCTCATTCGCCGGGGAGAACACTGAAGCTTTCTTT | - | TRBJ1-1 | TRBV18 | few
CASRPRTGWNTEAFF | TGTGCCAGCAGACCCAGGACAGGATGGAACACTGAAGCTTTCTTT | TRBD1 | TRBJ1-1 | TRBV12-3/TRBV12-4 | many
CASSLEGAVSPLHF | TGTGCCAGCAGTTTAGAGGGGGCTGTATCACCCCTCCACTTT | TRBD1 | TRBJ1-6 | TRBV12-3/TRBV12-4 | -
CAIGETDTQYF | TGTGCCATCGGCGAGACGGATACGCAGTATTTT | - | TRBJ2-3 | TRBV10-3 | many
CASMANTEAFF | TGTGCCAGCATGGCGAACACTGAAGCTTTCTTT | - | TRBJ1-1 | TRBV5-5 | few
CATSRDRQGGGLPKKETQYF | TGTGCCACCAGCAGAGATCGCCAGGGCGGGGGCTTGCCCAAAAAAGAGACCCAGTACTTC | - | TRBJ2-5 | TRBV15 | -
CASSLQGLPTDTQYF | TGTGCCAGCAGCCTGCAGGGCCTCCCCACAGATACGCAGTATTTT | - | TRBJ2-3 | TRBV7-9 | many
CSARRPGTNQETQYF | TGCAGTGCTAGGAGGCCGGGGACAAACCAAGAGACCCAGTACTTC | - | TRBJ2-5 | TRBV20-1 | -
CASSLIAGQGVSGANVLTF | TGTGCCAGCAGCTTAATTGCGGGACAGGGTGTTTCTGGGGCCAACGTCCTGACTTTC | TRBD1 | TRBJ2-6 | TRBV5-5 | few
CASSLGLGQVETQYF | TGTGCCAGCAGCTTGGGCCTGGGACAGGTGGAGACCCAGTACTTC | TRBD1 | TRBJ2-5 | TRBV11-2 | -
CASSSVLGANVLTF | TGTGCCAGCAGTTCCGTCTTGGGGGCCAACGTCCTGACTTTC | - | TRBJ2-6 | TRBV12-3/TRBV12-4 | -
CASSPLRPGAGSPLHF | TGTGCCAGCAGCCCCCTGAGACCAGGCGCCGGGTCACCCCTCCACTTT | - | TRBJ1-6 | TRBV7-2 | -
CSVYGRGKDYEQYF | TGCAGCGTTTACGGCAGGGGGAAGGACTACGAGCAGTACTTC | TRBD1 | TRBJ2-7 | TRBV29-1 | -
CASSESQPLGGSNQPQHF | TGTGCCAGCAGTGAATCCCAACCGTTGGGCGGTAGCAATCAGCCCCAGCATTTT | - | TRBJ1-5 | TRBV25-1 | -
CASSLIRGGDEQFF | TGCGCCAGCAGCTTGATCAGGGGAGGAGATGAGCAGTTCTTC | - | TRBJ2-1 | TRBV5-1 | -